Listed here are 30 T cell receptor beta chains from one sample, sequenced in a study of cytomegalovirus exposure and HLA in healthy donors. The PCR contained 60 Vbeta and 13 Jbeta primers. Assay used: immunoSEQ multiplex PCR; TCRdb lists only in-frame clones, some missing. This table holds some 96,000 clones. The sequencing sample was made of PBMCs. These receptors originate from a young woman in good health and CMV-seronegative.

V gene TRBV2 combines with J gene TRBJ2-3; 8 bases are a match to TRBD2. The CDR3 loop spans 15 amino acids. Germline trimming cut 6 bases from V and 3 bases from J; bases unmatched to any gene: 8. CDR1 and CDR2 from the germline V gene are SNHLY and FYNNEI. CDR3 in amino acids: CASSDAGGGTDTQYF. The CDR3 bases are TGTGCCAGCAGCGATGCGGGAGGAGGTACAGATACGCAGTATTTT.

V gene TRBV6-6 combines with J gene TRBJ2-7; TRBD2 is a possible D gene (7 bases). This CDR3 has 14 amino acids. Germline loops: CDR1 MNHNY, CDR2 SVGAGI (reference sequence). V lost 7 bases, J lost 2 bases, and 15 bases lay in between. CDR3 sequence reads: CASTGGGPTYEQYF. DNA of the CDR3: TGTGCCAGCACAGGCGGGGGCCCCACCTACGAGCAGTACTTC.

This chain uses TRBV12-5 with TRBJ2-3; 12 nucleotides match TRBD2. Trimming at V came to 0 bases and at J to 4 bases, leaving 2 bases not matched to a gene. The CDR3 has 16 residues. The germline CDR1 and CDR2 sequences are LGHNT and FRNRAP. As DNA, the CDR3 is TGTGCTAGTGGTTTGGTACTAGCGGGGGGCGCAGATACGCAGTATTTT. Residues: CASGLVLAGGADTQYF.

The chain joins TRBV19 to TRBJ2-2; D might be TRBD1 (5 bases). Per germline, CDR1 LNHDA and CDR2 SQIVND (reference sequence). V was clipped by 5 bases and J by 8 bases, with 9 bases between them. This CDR3 contains 12 residues. The CDR3 DNA reads as TGTGCCAGTAGTGAGTGGACAGGGGAGCTGTTTTTT. Translating it yields CASSEWTGELFF.

This chain joins TRBV13 and TRBJ2-5; 7 nucleotides line up with TRBD2. The J call is in doubt because the DNA end fits TRBJ2-7 better. Looked up from germline, CDR1 is PRHDT and CDR2 is FYEKMQ (reference sequence). The length of the CDR3 is 15 residues. CDR3 region: CASSLGGRGSYEQYF. DNA of the CDR3: TGTGCCAGCAGCTTAGGTGGGAGGGGCTCCTACGAGCAGTACTTC.

The chain joins TRBV10-3 to TRBJ2-3; possible D gene TRBD2, 5 bases. Trimming cost V 8 bases and J 3 bases, with 9 bases left between them. The CDR3 is 12 amino acids. From germline, CDR1 is ENHRY and CDR2 SYGVKD. CDR3 in amino acids: CAIGSGTDTQYF. The CDR3 DNA reads as TGTGCCATCGGGAGTGGGACAGATACGCAGTATTTT.

The chain is built from TRBV29-1 and TRBJ2-5, with TRBD1 identical over 7 bases. Per the germline V gene, CDR1 is SQVTM and CDR2 is ANQGSEA. There are 13 residues in the CDR3. V dropped 7 bases and J dropped 3; count of bases not matched to a gene: 8. CDR3 DNA: TGCAGCGCAGTACCGGGACAGAAAGAGACCCAGTACTTC. This gives the protein CSAVPGQKETQYF.

The V call is TRBV10-3, the J call TRBJ2-7, with TRBD1 identical over 9 bases. The CDR3 runs to 16 residues. CDR1 and CDR2 from the germline V gene are ENHRY and SYGVKD. J was trimmed by 7 bases and V by 4 bases; bases with no gene match: 14. The CDR3 reads CAISGLRDRELGEQYF. CDR3 in DNA: TGTGCCATCAGTGGGCTCCGGGACAGGGAACTGGGGGAGCAGTACTTC.

The chain uses TRBV5-6 and TRBJ2-7; the D is unclear. The V end lost 1 base, the J end lost 4 bases, and 6 bases lay between the germline ends. The CDR3 has 12 residues. Looked up from germline, CDR1 is SGHDT and CDR2 is YYEEEE. Here the CDR3 DNA reads TGTGCCAGCAGCTTGTTTGAGTACGAGCAGTACTTC. It yields the protein CASSLFEYEQYF.

This chain connects TRBV6-1 to TRBJ2-1; D call uncertain. Looked up from germline, CDR1 is MNHNS and CDR2 is SASEGT. The CDR3 runs 12 residues. The V and J ends lost 9 bases and 3 bases respectively, with 9 bases between them. CDR3 coding DNA: TGTGCCAGTTCCAGGCGCTACAATGAGCAGTTCTTC. Its protein is CASSRRYNEQFF.

The J gene is TRBJ1-1, the V gene TRBV13; TRBD1 aligns across 7 bases. Germline assignment: CDR1 PRHDT and CDR2 FYEKMQ (reference sequence). Trimming at V came to 7 bases and at J to 4 bases, leaving 9 bases not matched to a gene. The CDR3 loop spans 14 amino acids. CDR3 in amino acids: CASNDQGEVTEAFF. CDR3 nucleotide sequence: TGTGCCAGCAACGACCAGGGGGAGGTCACTGAAGCTTTCTTT.

As DNA, the CDR3 is TGTGCCAGCAGTCTCACGGGGGAGCCAGATACGCAGTATTTT. Its protein is CASSLTGEPDTQYF. The chain joins TRBV7-3 to TRBJ2-3; D might be TRBD2 (6 bases). Trimming removed 6 bases from V and 4 bases from J, with 14 bases in between. CDR3 length: 14 residues. The germline gives CDR1 SGHTA, CDR2 FQGTGA.

The chain uses TRBV18 and TRBJ2-5; TRBD1 aligns across 7 bases. This CDR3 comprises 14 residues. The V segment lost 0 bases and the J segment 2 bases; nucleotides outside the gene matches: 0. Germline V gives CDR1 KGHSH, CDR2 LQKENI. The CDR3 region has the DNA TGTGCCAGCTCACCACCGGGACAGCAAGAGACCCAGTACTTC. It is translated as CASSPPGQQETQYF.

The V and J genes are TRBV6-5 and TRBJ2-1, with D maybe TRBD1 (6 bases). The CDR3 is 13 amino acids. Germline loops: CDR1 MNHEY, CDR2 SVGAGI. V lost 4 bases and J 8 bases, leaving 12 bases between the germline ends. This CDR3 is CASSWTVDDEQFF. The CDR3 region has the DNA TGTGCCAGCAGTTGGACAGTAGACGATGAGCAGTTCTTC.

According to its frequency, this clone is medium-sized (0.01 to 0.1%). The chain recombines TRBV5-6 with TRBJ1-2; D unresolved. V dropped 3 bases and J dropped 7 bases, with 10 bases sitting between them. Germline V gene sequence: CDR1 SGHDT, CDR2 YYEEEE. The CDR3 length is 12 residues. The CDR3: CASSSQMGGYTF. CDR3 DNA: TGTGCCAGCAGCTCACAGATGGGTGGCTACACCTTC.

V usage is TRBV10-2 and J usage is TRBJ2-2; TRBD2 is a possible D gene (5 bases). V shed 7 bases and J shed 5 bases, with 14 bases lying between them. The germline V gene encodes CDR1 WSHSY and CDR2 SAAADI. The CDR3 has 14 residues. The CDR3 sequence is CASNTGVETGELFF. The CDR3 nucleotides are TGCGCCAGCAATACCGGGGTGGAAACCGGGGAGCTGTTTTTT.

The chain recombines TRBV5-1 with TRBJ1-1, with no clear D. CDR3 size: 14 residues. Trimming pared 2 bases from V and 2 bases from J, leaving 10 bases between. In germline, CDR1 is SGHRS, CDR2 YFSETQ. In DNA form, the CDR3 reads TGCGCCAGCAGCTTCCGCGAGAGTAACACTGAAGCTTTCTTT. It translates to CASSFRESNTEAFF.

V usage is TRBV5-1 and J usage is TRBJ2-7; 8 bases agree with TRBD1. This CDR3 has 14 amino acids. Germline assignment: CDR1 SGHRS and CDR2 YFSETQ. V lost 4 bases and J lost 2; bases outside the gene matches: 5. The CDR3 sequence: CASSRGQGTYEQYF. Here the CDR3 DNA reads TGCGCCAGCAGCCGAGGACAGGGTACCTACGAGCAGTACTTC. Full variable domain (outside the CDR3, taken from reference TRBV5-1 and TRBJ2-7): KAGVTQTPRYLIKTRGQQVTLSCSPISGHRSVSWYQQTPGQGLQFLFEYFSETQRNKGNFPGRFSGRQFSNSRSEMNVSTLELGDSALYLCASSRGQGTYEQYFGPGTRLTVT.

The rearrangement links TRBV29-1 to TRBJ2-5; 7 positions match TRBD2. CDR3 length equals 13 residues. The ends lost 7 bases at V and 4 bases at J; junction bases unmatched: 9. Germline V gene sequence: CDR1 SQVTM, CDR2 ANQGSEA. CDR3 residues: CSAREERGETQYF. The CDR3, as DNA: TGCAGCGCACGGGAGGAGCGGGGAGAGACCCAGTACTTC.

The chain links TRBV18 to TRBJ2-5; 12 nucleotides line up with TRBD1. After removal of 3 bases from V and 5 bases from J, the junction contained 4 bases not matched to a gene. Germline assignment: CDR1 KGHSH and CDR2 LQKENI. The CDR3 extends over 15 amino acids. Here the CDR3 reads CASSPGQGATETQYF. As DNA, the CDR3 is TGTGCCAGCTCACCGGGACAGGGGGCGACTGAGACCCAGTACTTC.

The V call is TRBV5-1, the J call TRBJ2-1, with 9 bases aligning to TRBD1. The CDR3 loop spans 17 amino acids. V lost 5 bases to trimming and J lost 3 bases; unmatched junction nucleotides: 12. Germline CDR1 reads SGHRS; CDR2 reads YFSETQ. CDR3 region: CASRGGAGQGIYNEQFF. In DNA form, the CDR3 reads TGCGCCAGCAGAGGGGGGGCGGGACAGGGAATCTACAATGAGCAGTTCTTC.

The genes are TRBV4-1 and TRBJ1-1; no firm D call. The CDR3 sequence is 17 residues long. Germline-derived CDR1 and CDR2 are MGHRA and YSYEKL. V shed 1 base and J shed 0 bases, with 15 bases lying between them. The CDR3 region is CASSQVNGFSMNTEAFF. In DNA form, the CDR3 reads TGCGCCAGCAGCCAAGTCAACGGTTTTAGCATGAACACTGAAGCTTTCTTT.

J is TRBJ1-2 and V is TRBV28; D is unclear. Germline assignment: CDR1 MDHEN and CDR2 SYDVKM. This CDR3 is built from 17 residues. V lost 5 bases and J 7 bases, leaving 26 bases between the germline ends. DNA for the CDR3: TGTGCCAGCAGTACGCCCCCTTTATACGGGCCTGGAGGTGGCTACACCTTC. Amino acid sequence: CASSTPPLYGPGGGYTF.

This rearrangement joins TRBV15 to TRBJ1-2, with a tentative D call TRBD1 (6 bases). The germline gives CDR1 LNHNV, CDR2 YYDKDF (reference sequence). V lost 5 bases and J 4 bases, leaving 26 bases between the germline ends. The CDR3 runs 18 residues. This chain's CDR3 is CATSRPRDIPFPSYGYTF. The DNA of the CDR3 is TGTGCCACCAGCCGGCCACGGGACATCCCTTTCCCCTCCTATGGCTACACCTTC.

The rearrangement links TRBV18 to TRBJ2-7, with 13 bases identical to TRBD2. Germline values: CDR1 KGHSH, CDR2 LQKENI. CDR3 length: 17 residues. The junction had 8 bases not matched to a gene; V was cut back by 1 base and J by 5 bases. The DNA for the CDR3 is TGTGCCAGCTCACCACTCCCACTAGCGGGAGGGCCGGACGAGCAGTACTTC. Protein product: CASSPLPLAGGPDEQYF.

CDR3 DNA: TGTGCCATCAGTGAGGGTCACCTACGTGGCTATGGCTACACCTTC. It specifies CAISEGHLRGYGYTF. V is TRBV10-3 and J is TRBJ1-2; D is uncertain. The CDR3 contains 15 residues. V was clipped by 2 bases and J by 4 bases, with 14 bases between them. In germline, CDR1 is ENHRY, CDR2 SYGVKD.

The chain is built from TRBV29-1 and TRBJ2-2; D is undetermined. Germline-derived CDR1 and CDR2 are SQVTM and ANQGSEA. V was pared by 2 bases and J by 4 bases, with 14 bases between. There are 15 residues in the CDR3. CDR3 loop: CSVELGTSSTGELFF. The CDR3 region has the DNA TGCAGCGTTGAATTGGGCACATCCTCCACCGGGGAGCTGTTTTTT.

V and J are TRBV5-4 and TRBJ1-6; 9 nucleotides agree with TRBD1. Germline loops: CDR1 SGHNT, CDR2 YYREEE (reference sequence). This CDR3 region has 15 residues. J was trimmed by 10 bases and V by 4 bases; bases with no gene match: 9. CDR3 region: CASSPGQGPGSPLHF. The CDR3 DNA reads TGTGCCAGCAGCCCGGGACAGGGACCAGGGTCACCCCTCCACTTT.

V usage is TRBV5-6 and J usage is TRBJ2-7; D not resolved. Germline V gene data show CDR1 as SGHDT and CDR2 as YYEEEE. CDR3 size: 11 residues. Trimming removed 2 bases at V and 3 bases at J, with 3 bases between. The CDR3 here is CASSFGYEQYF. The CDR3 DNA follows: TGTGCCAGCAGCTTCGGCTACGAGCAGTACTTC.

The chain links TRBV2 to TRBJ2-1; 9 nucleotides agree with TRBD2. CDR1 and CDR2 (germline): SNHLY, FYNNEI. CDR3 length: 14 residues. The J segment lost 4 bases and the V segment lost 7 bases, leaving 5 bases of the junction unmatched. The DNA of the CDR3 is TGTGCCAGCACCGGACTAGCGACATACAATGAGCAGTTCTTC. It translates to CASTGLATYNEQFF.